The 6 T cell receptor beta chains listed next were all sequenced from one sample in a study of cytomegalovirus exposure and HLA in healthy donors. The PCR employed 60 Vbeta primers together with 13 Jbeta primers. The assay was immunoSEQ multiplex PCR, and TCRdb's table has in-frame clones only and misses some. Of about 160,000 clones in the sample, 75% to 85% were seen once. The sample was PBMCs. The source of these receptors is a girl aged 2-10 years in good health and CMV-seropositive.

The chain links TRBV27 to TRBJ2-1, with a tentative D call TRBD1 (6 bases). The CDR3 extends over 16 amino acids. Germline values: CDR1 MNHEY, CDR2 SMNVEV (reference sequence). Trimming took 6 bases from V and 4 from J, leaving 19 bases between them. The CDR3 reads CASSPRSDRDYNEQFF. The CDR3 DNA follows: TGTGCCAGCAGCCCCCGGTCGGACAGAGATTACAATGAGCAGTTCTTC.

The gene calls are TRBV2 and TRBJ2-6; D ambiguous. This CDR3 spans 14 amino acids. The V end lost 8 bases, the J end lost 0 bases, and 8 bases lay between the germline ends. Germline lookup yields CDR1 SNHLY and CDR2 FYNNEI. In DNA form, the CDR3 reads TGTGCCAGCGCCCAGATCTCTGGGGCCAACGTCCTGACTTTC. Residues: CASAQISGANVLTF. Combining the CDR3 with reference TRBV2 and TRBJ2-6 gives the whole variable domain EPEVTQTPSHQVTQMGQEVILRCVPISNHLYFYWYRQILGQKVEFLVSFYNNEISEKSEIFDDQFSVERPDGSNFTLKIRSTKLEDSAMYFCASAQISGANVLTFGAGSRLTVL.

V gene TRBV5-1 combines with J gene TRBJ2-7, with 7 bases fitting TRBD2. The germline V gene encodes CDR1 SGHRS and CDR2 YFSETQ. The CDR3 runs to 15 residues. V lost 4 bases, J lost 4 bases, and 11 bases stayed unmatched. CDR3 DNA sequence: TGCGCCAGCAGCGGGAGGGGCGGGAGTTCGTACGAGCAGTACTTC. This gives the protein CASSGRGGSSYEQYF.

CDR3 in DNA: TGTGCCAGCAGTGACGGGGGGATGCCAGATACGCAGTATTTT. Encoded protein: CASSDGGMPDTQYF. This rearrangement joins TRBV6-4 to TRBJ2-3; D perhaps matches TRBD2 (6 bases). The CDR3 runs 14 residues. CDR1 MRHNA and CDR2 SNTAGT come from the germline V gene. V shed 2 bases and J shed 4 bases, with 10 bases lying between them.

The chain joins TRBV19 to TRBJ2-1; TRBD2 matches 14 bases. The CDR3 loop spans 16 amino acids. J lost 5 bases, V lost 8 bases, and 8 bases had no gene match. Per the germline V gene, CDR1 is LNHDA and CDR2 is SQIVND (reference sequence). The CDR3 DNA sequence: TGTGCCAGTCGCGGGACTAGCGGGGGCCCGGACAATGAGCAGTTCTTC. The encoded protein is CASRGTSGGPDNEQFF.

In nucleotides, the CDR3 is TGTGCCAGCAGAGGGACAGGGTCGATAGAGCAGTACTTC. Its protein product is CASRGTGSIEQYF. The chain is built from TRBV28 and TRBJ2-7; 9 nucleotides match TRBD1. The CDR3 runs to 13 residues. CDR1 and CDR2 from the germline V gene are MDHEN and SYDVKM. V lost 6 bases to trimming and J lost 7 bases; unmatched junction nucleotides: 7.